The 31 T cell receptor beta chains reported below all come from one sample, sequenced in a study of T cells in Graves' hyperthyroidism and ophthalmopathy. Amplification of TCR beta CDR3 regions used RNA as the template. The HTBI primer set was used in a first-round RT-PCR of the TCR CDR3. TCRdb reanalysed the multiplex PCR reads using MiXCR and keeps one entry per CDR3 protein. The profile shows around 100,000 distinct CDR3 sequences, 45% to 50% of them singletons. The sample taken for sequencing was blood. The receptor source for this set is a middle-aged man with Graves' hyperthyroidism.

This clonotype was recorded many times. The genes are TRBV12-3 or TRBV12-4 and TRBJ2-1; no clear D gene. The CDR3 length is 14 residues. V lost 2 bases and J lost 3, with 8 bases in between. The CDR3 is CASSLKRIYNEQFF. Written as DNA, the CDR3 is TGTGCCAGCAGTTTAAAGCGTATCTACAATGAGCAGTTCTTC.

V and J are TRBV4-2 and TRBJ2-5; 11 bases are shared with TRBD1. V shed 5 bases, J shed 4 bases, and the junction held 3 bases outside the gene matches. This CDR3 spans 14 amino acids. Germline V lookup: CDR1 LGHNA, CDR2 YNFKEQ. The CDR3 DNA follows: TGTGCCAGCAGCGCTGGGACAGGGGGAGAGACCCAGTACTTC. Residues: CASSAGTGGETQYF.

This chain joins TRBV5-1 and TRBJ2-7; D is possibly TRBD1 (5 bases). Trimming cost V 5 bases and J 1 base, with 13 bases left between them. The CDR3 runs to 14 residues. Germline lookup yields CDR1 SGHRS and CDR2 YFSETQ. Written as DNA, the CDR3 is TGCGCCAGCAGTTCTGACAGCGAGTCCTACGAGCAGTACTTC. Amino acids: CASSSDSESYEQYF.

The CDR3 nucleotides read TGTGCCAGCAGCCAACCATTCGGAACCTTCGACACTGAAGCTTTCTTT. It specifies CASSQPFGTFDTEAFF. The chain couples TRBV5-5 to TRBJ1-1; no definite D call. Trimming took off 4 bases at V and 3 bases at J, with 19 bases between the two ends. CDR3 size: 16 residues. Germline loops: CDR1 SGHKS, CDR2 YYEKEE (reference sequence).

The table lists this clonotype with many counts. This CDR3 is CASSLGLAYNEQFF. CDR3 in DNA: TGTGCCAGCAGCTTGGGACTAGCGTACAATGAGCAGTTCTTC. The chain recombines TRBV5-6 with TRBJ2-1; the match to TRBD2 covers 8 bases. The CDR3 is 14 amino acids. The germline V gene has CDR1 SGHDT and CDR2 YYEEEE. V was clipped by 0 bases and J by 4 bases; unmatched bases: 0.

The chain combines TRBV11-2 with TRBJ2-7; 12 bases map to TRBD1. Germline CDR1 reads SGHAT; CDR2 reads FQNNGV. V trimming: 3 bases; J trimming: 6 bases; junction bases outside the gene matches: 6. This CDR3 spans 15 amino acids. The chain's CDR3 is CASSFAGTGGLEQYF. CDR3 coding DNA: TGTGCCAGCAGCTTCGCCGGGACAGGGGGCCTCGAGCAGTACTTC.

This clonotype was observed many times. V and J are TRBV7-6 and TRBJ1-1; D is perhaps TRBD1 (5 bases). This CDR3 comprises 15 residues. Germline lookup yields CDR1 SGHVS and CDR2 FNYEAQ. Trimming left V 5 bases short and J 5 bases short, with 18 bases between. CDR3 DNA sequence: TGTGCCAGCAGCCGGTTAACCGACAGTCGAACTGAAGCTTTCTTT. Protein sequence: CASSRLTDSRTEAFF.

In this sample, this clonotype turned up many times. V and J are TRBV5-6 and TRBJ2-1, with D possibly being TRBD1 (5 bases). V lost 1 base to trimming and J lost 6 bases, with 11 bases between them. Looked up from germline, CDR1 is SGHDT and CDR2 is YYEEEE. The CDR3 runs to 14 residues. The chain's CDR3 is CASSLRGRANEQFF. CDR3 sequence (DNA): TGTGCCAGCAGCTTGAGGGGTAGAGCCAATGAGCAGTTCTTC.

Only a few counts were recorded for this clonotype. This rearrangement joins TRBV30 to TRBJ2-7; D perhaps matches TRBD1 (5 bases). V lost 3 bases to trimming and J lost 6 bases, with 12 bases between them. Per the germline V gene, CDR1 is GTSNPN and CDR2 is SVGIG (reference sequence). The CDR3 covers 12 residues. DNA of the CDR3: TGTGCCTGGAGGAAAACAGGTCCCGAGCAGTACTTC. This sequence encodes CAWRKTGPEQYF.

This chain connects TRBV29-1 to TRBJ2-1, with 11 nucleotides matching TRBD2. The V gene's germline CDR1 is SQVTM and CDR2 ANQGSEA. The CDR3 is made up of 12 amino acids. CDR3 sequence (DNA): TGCAGTCTAGCGGGAGGTGGCTCGCAGCAGTTCTTC. The encoded protein is CSLAGGGSQQFF.

The V gene is TRBV25-1, the J gene TRBJ1-3, with D possibly matching TRBD1 (6 bases). V shed 4 bases and J shed 0 bases, with 16 bases lying between them. Per the germline V gene, CDR1 is MGHDK and CDR2 is SYGVNS. The CDR3 loop spans 17 amino acids. This CDR3 is CASSAGGGTPSGNTIYF. CDR3 in DNA: TGTGCCAGCAGTGCTGGGGGGGGCACCCCCTCTGGAAACACCATATATTTT.

This clonotype occurred many times. This chain links TRBV20-1 with TRBJ2-7, with D possibly TRBD1 on 5 matching bases. CDR1 is DFQATT, CDR2 SNEGSKA, per germline (reference sequence). CDR3 length: 13 amino acids. Between the trimmed V and J ends, which lost 1 base and 5 bases, there was a span of 12 bases. The CDR3 here is CSARGRVVNEQYF. DNA for the CDR3: TGCAGTGCTAGAGGCAGGGTAGTTAACGAGCAGTACTTC.

The gene calls are TRBV20-1 and TRBJ1-2; D gene ambiguous. The V gene's germline CDR1 is DFQATT and CDR2 SNEGSKA (reference sequence). Trimming pared 0 bases from V and 8 bases from J, leaving 16 bases between. This CDR3 region has 14 residues. The CDR3 nucleotides read TGCAGTGCTAGAGAGGACGGCGATCGATGGGGCTACACCTTC. Protein sequence: CSAREDGDRWGYTF.

The table lists this clonotype with many counts. The chain employs TRBV6-5 and TRBJ2-3; no firm D call. V was pared by 2 bases and J by 1 base, with 10 bases between. The CDR3 is 15 amino acids. CDR1 and CDR2 (germline): MNHEY, SVGAGI. The CDR3 region has the DNA TGTGCCAGCAGTTACGACCCAGGTGGCACAGATACGCAGTATTTT. Amino acid sequence: CASSYDPGGTDTQYF.

This chain uses TRBV7-9 with TRBJ2-1; D is unresolved. The CDR3 is made up of 11 amino acids. Germline V gene sequence: CDR1 SEHNR, CDR2 FQNEAQ (reference sequence). Between the trimmed V and J ends, which lost 5 bases and 7 bases, there was a span of 6 bases. CDR3 amino acids: CASSRLNEQFF. The CDR3 DNA is TGTGCCAGCAGCAGGCTGAATGAGCAGTTCTTC.

At least ten counts were recorded for this clonotype. This chain joins TRBV9 and TRBJ2-3, with unresolved D. V gave up 4 bases and J gave up 0 bases, with 12 bases separating them. This CDR3 region has 15 residues. The germline CDR1 and CDR2 sequences are SGDLS and YYNGEE. CDR3 DNA sequence: TGTGCCAGCAGCCTCCAAGGCCCTAGCACAGATACGCAGTATTTT. Encoded protein: CASSLQGPSTDTQYF.

As for this clonotype: A read error may produce the germline difference seen at one junction end. The rearrangement links TRBV9 to TRBJ2-2; 9 bases line up with TRBD1. The germline V gene encodes CDR1 SGDLS and CDR2 YYNGEE. CDR3 length: 15 residues. This chain's CDR3 is CASSLGTGTTGELFF. The CDR3 nucleotides are TGTGCCAGCAGCCTCGGGACAGGGACCACCGGGGAGCTCTTTTTT.

This clonotype was recorded at least ten times. The V gene is TRBV19, the J gene TRBJ2-5, with 7 positions matching TRBD2. J was trimmed by 4 bases and V by 1 base; bases with no gene match: 6. The CDR3 is 15 amino acids. CDR1 and CDR2 (germline): LNHDA, SQIVND (reference sequence). Here the CDR3 DNA reads TGTGCCAGTAGTATAGGAGCGGGGTTGAGAGAGACCCAGTACTTC. It yields the protein CASSIGAGLRETQYF.

A remark on this clonotype: Sequence at one end of the junction differs from germline and may be a read error. This chain joins TRBV2 and TRBJ1-1; D remains unclear. This CDR3 comprises 13 residues. Germline CDR1 and CDR2: SNHLY and FYNNEI. CDR3 coding DNA: TGTGCCAGCGGGAGAATCCGGAACACTGGAGCTTCCTTT. Encoded protein: CASGRIRNTGASF.

This clonotype was observed a handful of times. A much larger clone sits a single nucleotide away, making a read error possible. The chain is built from TRBV6-5 and TRBJ2-1; D is possibly TRBD2 (5 bases). The CDR3 runs 13 residues. Germline V CDR1 and CDR2: MNHEY, SVGAGI. This CDR3 reads CASSTPGGNEQSF. Here the CDR3 DNA reads TGTGCCAGCAGTACGCCAGGAGGAAATGAGCAGTCCTTC.

As concerns this clonotype: Since a much larger clone is just one base distant, this may be a read error. The chain employs TRBV7-8 and TRBJ1-2; 9 bases are shared with TRBD1. V lost 8 bases and J lost 4; bases outside the gene matches: 11. Per the germline V gene, CDR1 is SGHVS and CDR2 is FQNEAQ. The CDR3 totals 15 residues. CDR3 nucleotides: TGTGCCAGCGGCCCCAGGACAGGGGTCGGCTATGGCTACACCTTC. Amino acids: CASGPRTGVGYGYTF.

The sample holds one count of this clonotype. The chain uses TRBV10-3 and TRBJ1-6, with D possibly being TRBD1 (5 bases). The CDR3 covers 16 residues. The V gene lost 6 bases and the J gene lost 0 bases, with 12 bases spanning the gap. Germline V gives CDR1 ENHRY, CDR2 SYGVKD. CDR3 DNA sequence: TGTGCCATCAGGGGTGGGGGGGGCTCCTATAATTCACCCCTCCACTTT. As protein: CAIRGGGGSYNSPLHF.

Comments on this clonotype: A much larger clone sits a single nucleotide away, making a read error possible. The chain uses TRBV20-1 and TRBJ2-3; 9 positions match TRBD2. This CDR3 comprises 15 residues. The germline V gene has CDR1 DFQATT and CDR2 SNEGSKA (reference sequence). V lost 3 bases to trimming and J lost 4 bases; unmatched junction nucleotides: 8. CDR3 sequence: CSARGVSGRADTQYF. The DNA of the CDR3 is TGCAGTGCTAGGGGGGTTAGCGGGAGAGCAGATACGCAGTATTTT.

The sample holds one count of this clonotype. Compared with germline, one end of the junction differs, possibly owing to a read error. V and J are TRBV9 and TRBJ1-2, with 8 bases lining up with TRBD1. The germline gives CDR1 SGDLS, CDR2 YYNGEE. There are 16 residues in the CDR3. In DNA form, the CDR3 reads TGTGCCAGCAGCGTAGGGGGACAGGTAGATAACTATGGCTACATCTTC. This encodes CASSVGGQVDNYGYIF.

This clonotype was detected many times. This chain joins TRBV24-1 and TRBJ2-7; 8 positions match TRBD1. V trimming: 9 bases; J trimming: 4 bases; junction bases outside the gene matches: 7. The CDR3 has 13 amino acids. CDR1 is KGHDR, CDR2 SFDVKD, per germline. The CDR3 loop reads CATGQGVGYEQYF. Here the CDR3 DNA reads TGTGCCACCGGACAGGGAGTAGGATACGAGCAGTACTTC.

On this clonotype itself: This may arise from a read error, as a much more abundant clone is one base away. The rearrangement uses TRBV4-3 and TRBJ2-1; D is unclear. Trimming left V 4 bases short and J 9 bases short, with 10 bases between. Germline V CDR1 and CDR2: LGHNA, YSLEER. The CDR3 length is 12 residues. The CDR3 DNA follows: TGCGCCAGCAGCCGTCGCCCCAGTGAGCAGTTCTTC. This encodes CASSRRPSEQFF.

This clonotype was recorded many times. CDR3: CASSLSWGNEKLFF. The DNA for the CDR3 is TGTGCCAGCAGTTTATCGTGGGGGAATGAAAAACTGTTTTTT. This chain joins TRBV12-3 or TRBV12-4 and TRBJ1-4; possibly TRBD1 for D (5 bases). The CDR3 sequence is 14 residues long. V dropped 2 bases and J dropped 5 bases, with 9 bases sitting between them.

The chain is built from TRBV7-8 and TRBJ1-5, with TRBD1 matching 10 bases. CDR1 and CDR2 (germline): SGHVS, FQNEAQ. V lost 6 bases, J lost 9 bases, and 11 bases stayed unmatched. The CDR3 runs to 15 residues. In nucleotides, the CDR3 is TGTGCCAGCAGTTCCCGACAGGGGGCAGCAGGGCCCCAGCATTTT. It specifies CASSSRQGAAGPQHF. Drawing the rest from reference TRBV7-8 and TRBJ1-5, the complete variable domain is GAGVSQSPRYKVAKRGQDVALRCDPISGHVSLFWYQQALGQGPEFLTYFQNEAQLDKSGLPSDRFFAERPEGSVSTLKIQRTQQEDSAVYLCASSSRQGAAGPQHFGDGTRLSIL.

The chain couples TRBV11-2 to TRBJ1-5; a possible D gene is TRBD1 (5 bases). Germline loops: CDR1 SGHAT, CDR2 FQNNGV. V lost 5 bases, J lost 6 bases, and 14 bases lay in between. This CDR3 contains 14 residues. CDR3 sequence (DNA): TGTGCCAGCAGCCCGGGGGGGGGGGGTCAGCCCCAGCATTTT. It encodes CASSPGGGGQPQHF.

Regarding this clonotype: The junction differs from germline at one of its ends, possibly a read error. The chain has TRBV2 and TRBJ2-1; no clear D. CDR3 length equals 15 residues. Germline values: CDR1 SNHLY, CDR2 FYNNEI. This CDR3 reads CASSDILPSYNEQSF. In DNA form, the CDR3 reads TGTGCCAGCAGTGACATCCTTCCCTCCTACAATGAGCAGTCTTTC.

This clonotype was seen many times. The chain employs TRBV5-1 and TRBJ2-2; TRBD2 matches 10 bases. The CDR3 loop spans 16 amino acids. Per germline, CDR1 SGHRS and CDR2 YFSETQ. J gave up 2 bases and V 3 bases, and 4 bases lay outside the gene matches. The chain's CDR3 is CASSSGTSVNTGELFF. The CDR3 DNA reads as TGCGCCAGCAGCTCCGGGACTAGCGTTAACACCGGGGAGCTGTTTTTT.